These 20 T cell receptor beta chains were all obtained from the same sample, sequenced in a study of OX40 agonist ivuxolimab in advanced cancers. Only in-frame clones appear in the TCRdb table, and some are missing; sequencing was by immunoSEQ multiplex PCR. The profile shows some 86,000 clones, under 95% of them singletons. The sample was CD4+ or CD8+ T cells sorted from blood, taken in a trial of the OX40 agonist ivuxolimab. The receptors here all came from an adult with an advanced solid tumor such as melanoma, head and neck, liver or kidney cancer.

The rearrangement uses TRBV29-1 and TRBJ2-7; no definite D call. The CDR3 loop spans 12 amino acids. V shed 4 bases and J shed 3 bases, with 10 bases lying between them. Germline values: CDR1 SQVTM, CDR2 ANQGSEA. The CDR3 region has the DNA TGCAGCGTTGTAGGCAGGCGCTACGAGCAGTACTTC. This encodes CSVVGRRYEQYF.

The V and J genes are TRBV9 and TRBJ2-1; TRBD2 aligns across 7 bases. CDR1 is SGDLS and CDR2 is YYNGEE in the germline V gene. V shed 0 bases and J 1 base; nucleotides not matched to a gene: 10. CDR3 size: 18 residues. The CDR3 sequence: CASSVEGGRVRSYNEQFF. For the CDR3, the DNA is TGTGCCAGCAGCGTAGAAGGCGGGAGAGTAAGGTCCTACAATGAGCAGTTCTTC.

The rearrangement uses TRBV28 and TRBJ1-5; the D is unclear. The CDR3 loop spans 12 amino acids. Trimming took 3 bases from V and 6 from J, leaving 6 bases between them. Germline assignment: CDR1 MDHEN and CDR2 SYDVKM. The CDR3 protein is CASSFAGQPQHF. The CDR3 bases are TGTGCCAGCAGTTTTGCGGGTCAGCCCCAGCATTTT.

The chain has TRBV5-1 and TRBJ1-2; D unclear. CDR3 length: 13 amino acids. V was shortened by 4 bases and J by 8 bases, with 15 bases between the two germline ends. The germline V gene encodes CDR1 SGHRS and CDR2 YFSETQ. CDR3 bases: TGCGCCAGCAGCCTTCAGGCCCGCCGGGGCTACACCTTC. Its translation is CASSLQARRGYTF.

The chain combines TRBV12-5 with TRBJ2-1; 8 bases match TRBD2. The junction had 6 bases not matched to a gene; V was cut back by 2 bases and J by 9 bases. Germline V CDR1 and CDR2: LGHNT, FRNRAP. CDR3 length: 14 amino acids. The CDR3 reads CASGLSQRELEQFF. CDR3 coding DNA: TGTGCTAGTGGTTTGTCCCAGCGGGAGCTTGAGCAGTTCTTC.

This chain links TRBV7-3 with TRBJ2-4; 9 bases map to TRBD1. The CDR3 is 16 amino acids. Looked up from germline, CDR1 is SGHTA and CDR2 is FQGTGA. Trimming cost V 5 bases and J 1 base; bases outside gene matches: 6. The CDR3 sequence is CASSPRDRDAKNIQYF. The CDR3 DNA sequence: TGTGCCAGCAGCCCCCGGGACAGGGATGCCAAAAACATTCAGTACTTC.

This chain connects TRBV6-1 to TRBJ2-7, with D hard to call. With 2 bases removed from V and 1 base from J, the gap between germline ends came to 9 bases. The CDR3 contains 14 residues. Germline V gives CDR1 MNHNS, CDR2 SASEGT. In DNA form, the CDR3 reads TGTGCCAGCAGTGAATACGGGCTATCCTACGAGCAGTACTTC. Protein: CASSEYGLSYEQYF.

DNA of the CDR3: TGTGCCAGCAGCGTAGGACTAGCGCGGCGGGAGCAGTACTTC. Translation: CASSVGLARREQYF. The chain uses TRBV9 and TRBJ2-7; 8 bases are shared with TRBD2. Per germline, CDR1 SGDLS and CDR2 YYNGEE. The CDR3 covers 14 residues. J was trimmed by 7 bases and V by 0 bases; bases with no gene match: 6.

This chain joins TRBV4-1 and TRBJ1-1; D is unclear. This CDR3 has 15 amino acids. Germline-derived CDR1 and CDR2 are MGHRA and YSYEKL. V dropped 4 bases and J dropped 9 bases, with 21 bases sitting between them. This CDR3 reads CASSPQLGSKDQAFF. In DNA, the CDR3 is TGCGCCAGCAGCCCCCAATTAGGCTCAAAGGATCAAGCTTTCTTT.

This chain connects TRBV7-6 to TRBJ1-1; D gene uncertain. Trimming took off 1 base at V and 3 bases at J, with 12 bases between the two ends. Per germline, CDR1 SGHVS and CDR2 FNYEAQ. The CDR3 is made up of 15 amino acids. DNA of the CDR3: TGTGCCAGCAGCTTAGGGGGAAAGGGTTACACTGAAGCTTTCTTT. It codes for CASSLGGKGYTEAFF.

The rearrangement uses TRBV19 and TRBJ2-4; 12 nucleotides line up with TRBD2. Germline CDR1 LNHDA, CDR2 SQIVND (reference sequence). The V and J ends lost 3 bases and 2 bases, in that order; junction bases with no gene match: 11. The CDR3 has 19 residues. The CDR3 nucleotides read TGTGCCAGTAGTATTACGGGAGCTAGCGGGGGGGGAACCAAAAACATTCAGTACTTC. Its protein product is CASSITGASGGGTKNIQYF.

CDR3 DNA: TGTGCCAGCAGTCTCACTAGCTGGGGGGCCCAGCAGTACTTC. This translates into CASSLTSWGAQQYF. The V gene is TRBV11-3, the J gene TRBJ2-7, with D perhaps TRBD1 or TRBD2 (6 bases each). Germline V lookup: CDR1 SGHNT, CDR2 YENEEA. V lost 6 bases to trimming and J lost 8 bases, with 20 bases between them. The CDR3 is 14 amino acids.

This CDR3 reads CASSQEPYNEQFF. CDR3 sequence (DNA): TGTGCCAGCTCACAGGAACCTTACAATGAGCAGTTCTTC. The gene calls are TRBV18 and TRBJ2-1, with D hard to call. V lost 4 bases to trimming and J lost 4 bases, with 8 bases between them. The CDR3 is made up of 13 amino acids. Per the germline V gene, CDR1 is KGHSH and CDR2 is LQKENI. The variable domain in full, with the rest retrieved from reference TRBV18 and TRBJ2-1, is NAGVMQNPRHLVRRRGQEARLRCSPMKGHSHVYWYRQLPEEGLKFMVYLQKENIIDESGMPKERFSAEFPKEGPSILRIQQVVRGDSAAYFCASSQEPYNEQFFGPGTRLTVL.

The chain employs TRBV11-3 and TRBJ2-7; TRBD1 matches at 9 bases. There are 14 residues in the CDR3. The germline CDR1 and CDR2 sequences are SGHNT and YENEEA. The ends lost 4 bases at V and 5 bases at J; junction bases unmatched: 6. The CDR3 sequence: CASSSRQGEDEQYF. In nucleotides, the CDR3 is TGTGCCAGCAGCTCGAGACAGGGGGAGGACGAGCAGTACTTC.

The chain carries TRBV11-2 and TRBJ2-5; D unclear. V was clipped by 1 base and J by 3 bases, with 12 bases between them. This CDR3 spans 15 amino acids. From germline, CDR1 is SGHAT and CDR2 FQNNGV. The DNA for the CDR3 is TGTGCCAGCAGCTTAGTTTTTGTAGAGAAAGAGACCCAGTACTTC. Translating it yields CASSLVFVEKETQYF.

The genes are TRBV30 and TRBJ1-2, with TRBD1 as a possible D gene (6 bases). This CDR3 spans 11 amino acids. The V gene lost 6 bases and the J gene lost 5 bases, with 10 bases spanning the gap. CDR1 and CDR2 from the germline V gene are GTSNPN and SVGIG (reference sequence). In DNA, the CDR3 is TGTGCCTGCGAGGGGGGATATGGCTACACCTTC. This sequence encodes CACEGGYGYTF.

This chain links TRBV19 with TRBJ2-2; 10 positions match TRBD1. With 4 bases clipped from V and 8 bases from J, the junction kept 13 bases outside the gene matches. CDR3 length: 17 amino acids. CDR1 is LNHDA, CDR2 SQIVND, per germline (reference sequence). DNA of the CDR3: TGTGCCAGTAGTACCCCTACCGGGACAGGGGTCAGGGGGGAGCTGTTTTTT. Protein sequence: CASSTPTGTGVRGELFF. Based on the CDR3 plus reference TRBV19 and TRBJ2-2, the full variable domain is DGGITQSPKYLFRKEGQNVTLSCEQNLNHDAMYWYRQDPGQGLRLIYYSQIVNDFQKGDIAEGYSVSREKKESFPLTVTSAQKNPTAFYLCASSTPTGTGVRGELFFGEGSRLTVL.

As DNA, the CDR3 is TGTGCCAGCAGTTTGGAAGAGACCCAGTACTTC. Amino acids: CASSLEETQYF. The rearrangement links TRBV28 to TRBJ2-5; D not resolved. CDR1 is MDHEN, CDR2 SYDVKM, per germline. CDR3 length equals 11 residues. The V gene lost 3 bases and the J gene lost 3 bases, with 2 bases spanning the gap. The complete variable domain, with remaining parts taken from reference TRBV28 and TRBJ2-5, reads DVKVTQSSRYLVKRTGEKVFLECVQDMDHENMFWYRQDPGLGLRLIYFSYDVKMKEKGDIPEGYSVSREKKERFSLILESASTNQTSMYLCASSLEETQYFGPGTRLLVL.

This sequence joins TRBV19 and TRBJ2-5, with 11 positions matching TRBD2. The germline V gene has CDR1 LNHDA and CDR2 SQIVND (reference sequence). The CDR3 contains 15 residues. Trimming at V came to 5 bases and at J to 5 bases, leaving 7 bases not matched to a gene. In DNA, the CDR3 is TGTGCCAGTAGTCATACTAGCGGGAGCGGGGAGACCCAGTACTTC. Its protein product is CASSHTSGSGETQYF.

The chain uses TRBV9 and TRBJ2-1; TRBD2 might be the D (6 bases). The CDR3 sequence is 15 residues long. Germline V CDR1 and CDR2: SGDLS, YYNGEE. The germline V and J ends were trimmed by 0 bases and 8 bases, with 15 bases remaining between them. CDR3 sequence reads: CASSVAAGQAYEQFF. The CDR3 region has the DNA TGTGCCAGCAGCGTAGCGGCGGGGCAGGCGTATGAGCAGTTCTTC.